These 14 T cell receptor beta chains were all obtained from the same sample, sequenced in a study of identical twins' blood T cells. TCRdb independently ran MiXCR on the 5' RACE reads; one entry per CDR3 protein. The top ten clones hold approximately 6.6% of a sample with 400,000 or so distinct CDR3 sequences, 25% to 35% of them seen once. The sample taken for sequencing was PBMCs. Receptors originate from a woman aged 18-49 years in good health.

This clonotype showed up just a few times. CDR3 amino acids: CASSLNRDIQYF. CDR3 nucleotides: TGCGCCAGCAGCTTAAACCGGGACATTCAGTACTTC. The J gene is TRBJ2-4, the V gene TRBV5-1; D not resolved. V lost 2 bases and J 8 bases, leaving 8 bases between the germline ends. The germline gives CDR1 SGHRS, CDR2 YFSETQ. CDR3 size: 12 residues. Supplemented by reference TRBV5-1 and TRBJ2-4, the full variable domain reads KAGVTQTPRYLIKTRGQQVTLSCSPISGHRSVSWYQQTPGQGLQFLFEYFSETQRNKGNFPGRFSGRQFSNSRSEMNVSTLELGDSALYLCASSLNRDIQYFGAGTRLSVL.

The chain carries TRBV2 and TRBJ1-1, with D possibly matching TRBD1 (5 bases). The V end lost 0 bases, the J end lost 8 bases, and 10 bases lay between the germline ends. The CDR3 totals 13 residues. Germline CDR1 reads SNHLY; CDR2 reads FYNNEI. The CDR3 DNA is TGTGCCAGCAGTGAAGCATGGGGGTCCGAAGCTTTCTTT. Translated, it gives CASSEAWGSEAFF.

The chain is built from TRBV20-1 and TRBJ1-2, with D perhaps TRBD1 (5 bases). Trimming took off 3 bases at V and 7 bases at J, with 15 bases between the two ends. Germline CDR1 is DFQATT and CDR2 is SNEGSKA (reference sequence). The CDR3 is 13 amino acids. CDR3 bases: TGCAGTGCTAGTATGGCGCCCCAGGGTGGCTACACCTTC. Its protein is CSASMAPQGGYTF.

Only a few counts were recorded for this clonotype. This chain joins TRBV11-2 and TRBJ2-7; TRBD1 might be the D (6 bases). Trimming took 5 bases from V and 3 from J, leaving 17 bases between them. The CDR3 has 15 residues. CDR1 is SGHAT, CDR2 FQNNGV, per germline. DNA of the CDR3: TGTGCCAGCAGCCGCGTACAGGGTTTTCTCTACGAGCAGTACTTC. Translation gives CASSRVQGFLYEQYF.

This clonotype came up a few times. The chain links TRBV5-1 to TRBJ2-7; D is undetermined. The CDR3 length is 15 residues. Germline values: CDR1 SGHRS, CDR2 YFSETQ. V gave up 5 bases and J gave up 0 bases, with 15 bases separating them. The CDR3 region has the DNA TGCGCCAGCAGATACGACGCGCTGCCCTCCTACGAGCAGTACTTC. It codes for CASRYDALPSYEQYF.

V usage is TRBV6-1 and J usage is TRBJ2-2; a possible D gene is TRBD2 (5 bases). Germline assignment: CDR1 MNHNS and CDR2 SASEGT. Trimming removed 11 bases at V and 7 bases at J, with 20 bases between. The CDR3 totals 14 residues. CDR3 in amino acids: CAGTEGHASGELFF. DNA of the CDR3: TGTGCCGGCACCGAGGGTCATGCCAGCGGGGAGCTGTTTTTT.

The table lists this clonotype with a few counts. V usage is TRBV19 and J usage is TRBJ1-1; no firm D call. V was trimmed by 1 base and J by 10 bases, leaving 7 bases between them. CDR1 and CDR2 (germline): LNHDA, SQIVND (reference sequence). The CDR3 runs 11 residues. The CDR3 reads CASSIGGLAFF. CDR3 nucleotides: TGTGCCAGTAGTATAGGAGGACTAGCTTTCTTT.

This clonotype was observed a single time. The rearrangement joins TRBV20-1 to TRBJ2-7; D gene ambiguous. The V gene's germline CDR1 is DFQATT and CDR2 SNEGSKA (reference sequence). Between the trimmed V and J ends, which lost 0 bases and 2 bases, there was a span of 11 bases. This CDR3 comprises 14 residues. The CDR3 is CSARDKAGAYEQYF. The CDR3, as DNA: TGCAGTGCTAGAGATAAAGCTGGGGCCTACGAGCAGTACTTC.

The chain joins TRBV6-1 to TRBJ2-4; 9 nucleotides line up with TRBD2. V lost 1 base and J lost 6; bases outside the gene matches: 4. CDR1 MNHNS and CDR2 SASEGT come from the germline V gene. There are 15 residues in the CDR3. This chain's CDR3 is CASSEEASGVNIQYF. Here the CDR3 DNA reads TGTGCCAGCAGTGAAGAGGCTAGCGGGGTAAACATTCAGTACTTC.

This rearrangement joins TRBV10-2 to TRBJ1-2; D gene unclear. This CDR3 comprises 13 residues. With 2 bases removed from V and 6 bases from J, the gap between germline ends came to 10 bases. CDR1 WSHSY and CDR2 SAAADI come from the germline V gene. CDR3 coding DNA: TGCGCCAGCAGTGAGCGGAGGTTGCATGGCTACACCTTC. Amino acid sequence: CASSERRLHGYTF.

This chain's CDR3 is CSAYRDDYGYTF. CDR3 DNA: TGCAGTGCTTATAGGGACGACTATGGCTACACCTTC. The chain couples TRBV20-1 to TRBJ1-2; D is perhaps TRBD1 (5 bases). The CDR3 length is 12 residues. The germline V gene has CDR1 DFQATT and CDR2 SNEGSKA (reference sequence). Trimming took off 5 bases at V and 3 bases at J, with 10 bases between the two ends.

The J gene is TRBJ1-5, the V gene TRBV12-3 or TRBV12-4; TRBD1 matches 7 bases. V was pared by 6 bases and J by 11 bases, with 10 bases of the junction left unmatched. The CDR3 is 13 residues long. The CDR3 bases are TGTGCCAGCAGGCCGGGACAGTTACTAACCCAGCATTTT. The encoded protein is CASRPGQLLTQHF.

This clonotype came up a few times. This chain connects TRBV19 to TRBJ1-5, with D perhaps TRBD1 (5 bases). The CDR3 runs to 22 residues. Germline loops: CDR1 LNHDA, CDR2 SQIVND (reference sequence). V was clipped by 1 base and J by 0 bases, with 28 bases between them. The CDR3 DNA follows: TGTGCCAGTAGTATAGGACCGGGACCGAGAGCAACTGGGGTTTATAGCAATCAGCCCCAGCATTTT. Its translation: CASSIGPGPRATGVYSNQPQHF.

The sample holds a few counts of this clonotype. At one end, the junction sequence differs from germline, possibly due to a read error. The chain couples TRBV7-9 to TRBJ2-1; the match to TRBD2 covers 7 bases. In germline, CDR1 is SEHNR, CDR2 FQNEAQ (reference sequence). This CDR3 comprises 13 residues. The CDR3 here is CASSLADYNEQFF. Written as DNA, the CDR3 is TGTGCCAGCAGCCTAGCGGACTACAATGAGCAGTTCTTC.